This entry lists 30 T cell receptor beta chains sequenced from one sample in a study of metastatic and nonmetastatic thyroid tumors. All patients were treatment-naive before thyroid surgery. TCRdb re-called the PCR reads through MiXCR. The sample has around 38,000 clones; more than 25% are singletons. Sequenced: blood. The receptors shown here come from a male donor with papillary thyroid cancer or a benign thyroid nodule (not recorded which). Some clones in this sample may be carry-over from other donors' samples.

The rearrangement joins TRBV6-2 or TRBV6-3 to TRBJ1-5; possibly TRBD1 for D (5 bases). CDR1 MNHEY and CDR2 SVGEGT come from the germline V gene. The CDR3 extends over 15 amino acids. Trimming took 0 bases from V and 7 from J, leaving 13 bases between them. CDR3 sequence (DNA): TGTGCCAGCAGTTACTCCGAGGGGTTCGAGCAGCCCCAGCATTTT. Amino acids: CASSYSEGFEQPQHF.

Notes on this clone: The junction departs from germline at one end; a sequencing error may be responsible. The chain carries TRBV28 and TRBJ2-6, with 10 positions matching TRBD1. CDR1 and CDR2 (germline): MDHEN, SYDVKM. This CDR3 has 16 amino acids. The CDR3 DNA follows: TGTGCCACCGGGACAGGGGAGACCTCTGGGGCCAACGTCGTGACTTTC. Translated: CATGTGETSGANVVTF.

J is TRBJ2-1 and V is TRBV12-3 or TRBV12-4, with D possibly being TRBD2 (7 bases). V was pared by 3 bases and J by 13 bases, with 19 bases between. The CDR3 consists of 14 residues. CDR3 nucleotide sequence: TGTGCCAGCAGTTTTTCCGGGCGGGGGCTATCTCAGTTCTTC. Translating gives CASSFSGRGLSQFF.

This clone occurred a few times. The V call is TRBV12-3 or TRBV12-4, the J call TRBJ2-7, with D unresolved. Trimming took 1 base from V and 3 from J, leaving 7 bases between them. The CDR3 sequence is 13 residues long. In DNA form, the CDR3 reads TGTGCCAGCAGTTTAGGCCTGAGCTACGAGCAGTACTTC. Protein: CASSLGLSYEQYF.

In the case of this clone: A much larger clone sits a single nucleotide away, making a read error possible. This sequence joins TRBV20-1 and TRBJ2-5; TRBD2 matches at 7 bases. From germline, CDR1 is DFQATT and CDR2 SNEGSKA (reference sequence). With 3 bases clipped from V and 5 bases from J, the junction kept 6 bases outside the gene matches. The CDR3 is 13 amino acids. CDR3 residues: CSARAGECETQYF. The CDR3 DNA reads TGCAGTGCTAGGGCGGGAGAGTGTGAGACCCAGTACTTC.

This clone has just a few counts. The gene calls are TRBV12-3 or TRBV12-4 and TRBJ1-5; D might be TRBD1 (6 bases). This CDR3 is built from 17 residues. Trimming pared 2 bases from V and 4 bases from J, leaving 18 bases between. CDR3 in DNA: TGTGCCAGCAGTTTACGTGTCGAGGGGGGGCCGAATCAGCCCCAGCATTTT. It codes for CASSLRVEGGPNQPQHF.

The chain combines TRBV7-8 with TRBJ2-1, with D possibly being TRBD1 (6 bases). CDR1 is SGHVS, CDR2 FQNEAQ, per germline. The CDR3 length is 15 residues. The V end lost 2 bases, the J end lost 0 bases, and 8 bases lay between the germline ends. CDR3: CASSLQGGSYNEQFF. The CDR3 DNA reads as TGTGCCAGCAGCTTACAAGGGGGCTCCTACAATGAGCAGTTCTTC. Filled out from reference TRBV7-8 and TRBJ2-1, the complete variable domain reads GAGVSQSPRYKVAKRGQDVALRCDPISGHVSLFWYQQALGQGPEFLTYFQNEAQLDKSGLPSDRFFAERPEGSVSTLKIQRTQQEDSAVYLCASSLQGGSYNEQFFGPGTRLTVL.

This clone was seen a single time. Because the CDR3 is missing its conserved closing phenylalanine or tryptophan, this is likely a read error. The chain uses TRBV6-2 or TRBV6-3 and TRBJ1-3; the D gene is possibly TRBD1 (5 bases). V lost 4 bases to trimming and J lost 6 bases, with 19 bases between them. The CDR3 is 16 amino acids. Germline V gives CDR1 MNHEY, CDR2 SVGEGT. CDR3 DNA sequence: TGTGCCAGCAGTTTAGGGCAGGGTAGTCCTGTAAACACCATATATCTT. Protein sequence: CASSLGQGSPVNTIYL.

Many counts were recorded for this clone. The chain's CDR3 is CASVGTGETQYF. CDR3 DNA: TGCGCCAGCGTAGGAACCGGGGAGACCCAGTACTTC. The rearrangement uses TRBV10-2 and TRBJ2-5; D not resolved. Germline-derived CDR1 and CDR2 are WSHSY and SAAADI. The CDR3 is made up of 12 amino acids. V dropped 8 bases and J dropped 5 bases, with 12 bases sitting between them.

V gene TRBV20-1 combines with J gene TRBJ2-3; perhaps TRBD1 as D (5 bases). The V and J ends lost 8 bases and 0 bases respectively, with 18 bases between them. The germline V gene has CDR1 DFQATT and CDR2 SNEGSKA (reference sequence). The CDR3 consists of 15 residues. The CDR3: CSTPQGGTSTDTQYF. The CDR3 DNA is TGCAGTACTCCCCAGGGCGGAACTAGCACAGATACGCAGTATTTT.

This clone was found once. This chain links TRBV18 with TRBJ1-1; D is unclear. The CDR3 covers 14 residues. Germline CDR1 is KGHSH and CDR2 is LQKENI. Trimming removed 4 bases from V and 0 bases from J, with 9 bases in between. The DNA for the CDR3 is TGTGCCAGCTCACTCGACCGGGTGAACACTGAAGCTTTCTTT. Translated: CASSLDRVNTEAFF.

J is TRBJ1-4 and V is TRBV2; D is uncertain. The CDR3 length is 11 residues. Looked up from germline, CDR1 is SNHLY and CDR2 is FYNNEI. The V gene lost 6 bases and the J gene lost 4 bases, with 3 bases spanning the gap. CDR3 DNA sequence: TGTGCCAGCAGATATAATGAAAAACTGTTTTTT. This translates into CASRYNEKLFF. The entire variable domain, with the rest obtained from reference TRBV2 and TRBJ1-4, is as follows: EPEVTQTPSHQVTQMGQEVILRCVPISNHLYFYWYRQILGQKVEFLVSFYNNEISEKSEIFDDQFSVERPDGSNFTLKIRSTKLEDSAMYFCASRYNEKLFFGSGTQLSVL.

This clone has a count of ten or more. The rearrangement joins TRBV19 to TRBJ2-6; D unresolved. With 8 bases removed from V and 0 bases from J, the gap between germline ends came to 5 bases. Germline lookup yields CDR1 LNHDA and CDR2 SQIVND (reference sequence). This CDR3 region has 13 residues. CDR3 loop: CASRASGANVLTF. The CDR3 DNA is TGTGCCAGTCGGGCCTCTGGGGCCAACGTCCTGACTTTC.

This clone has at least ten counts. This may come from a read error, since a much larger clone is one base off. Other DNA sequences in this sample translate to the same CDR3. The CDR3 DNA is TGTGCCAGCAGCCGGTGGCACCGGGGCTCCTACGAGCAGTACTTC. Protein: CASSRWHRGSYEQYF. The V call is TRBV7-8, the J call TRBJ2-7; a weak D match, TRBD2 (5 bases). The germline gives CDR1 SGHVS, CDR2 FQNEAQ. The CDR3 consists of 15 residues. Trimming took 5 bases from V and 0 from J, leaving 14 bases between them.

There are many counts of this clone. This chain connects TRBV11-2 to TRBJ2-3, with 8 bases identical to TRBD2. The J segment lost 3 bases and the V segment lost 2 bases, leaving 7 bases of the junction unmatched. This CDR3 comprises 16 residues. Germline CDR1 reads SGHAT; CDR2 reads FQNNGV. Written as DNA, the CDR3 is TGTGCCAGCAGCTTACTAGCGGGTTGGTTGACAGATACGCAGTATTTT. As protein: CASSLLAGWLTDTQYF.

This clone was observed a handful of times. J is TRBJ2-1 and V is TRBV15; D might be TRBD2 (7 bases). V lost 5 bases and J 8 bases, leaving 19 bases between the germline ends. CDR1 LNHNV and CDR2 YYDKDF come from the germline V gene (reference sequence). This CDR3 region has 15 residues. The CDR3 spells CATSPNREGVHEQFF. Here the CDR3 DNA reads TGTGCCACCAGCCCGAACAGGGAGGGGGTCCATGAGCAGTTCTTC.

This clone was detected ten times or more. The V and J genes are TRBV27 and TRBJ1-5, with a weak D call TRBD1 (6 bases). Per the germline V gene, CDR1 is MNHEY and CDR2 is SMNVEV (reference sequence). The CDR3 has 13 residues. Between the trimmed V and J ends, which lost 4 bases and 11 bases, there was a span of 15 bases. The CDR3 region is CASSSTGLDSQHF. The CDR3 region has the DNA TGTGCCAGCAGTTCCACAGGGTTGGATTCCCAGCATTTT.

This chain connects TRBV11-2 to TRBJ1-6, with D possibly TRBD1 on 6 matching bases. The CDR3 has 14 residues. Germline values: CDR1 SGHAT, CDR2 FQNNGV. Trimming stripped 6 bases from V and 9 bases from J, with 15 bases between. CDR3 region: CASSVGGAVSPLHF. Here the CDR3 DNA reads TGTGCCAGCAGTGTGGGGGGCGCGGTTTCACCCCTCCACTTT.

The gene calls are TRBV9 and TRBJ1-3; the D is unclear. Germline-derived CDR1 and CDR2 are SGDLS and YYNGEE. Trimming removed 0 bases at V and 0 bases at J, with 10 bases between. The CDR3 is 16 residues long. This chain's CDR3 is CASSVVASFSGNTIYF. CDR3 sequence (DNA): TGTGCCAGCAGCGTAGTGGCTAGCTTCTCTGGAAACACCATATATTTT.

Notes on this clone: The junction departs from germline at one end; a sequencing error may be responsible. V and J are TRBV15 and TRBJ2-5; D may be TRBD1 or TRBD2 (6 bases each). This CDR3 contains 15 residues. Germline-derived CDR1 and CDR2 are LNHNV and YYDKDF (reference sequence). The CDR3 region is CATSRGGGTKETQYF. In nucleotides, the CDR3 is TGTGCCACAAGCAGAGGAGGGGGGACCAAAGAGACCCAGTACTTC.

The CDR3 DNA follows: TGTGCCACCAGCAGAGATCCGGGACAGGGGACAACCGGGGAGCTGTTTTTT. Its translation: CATSRDPGQGTTGELFF. This sequence joins TRBV15 and TRBJ2-2; TRBD1 aligns across 10 bases. The CDR3 runs 17 residues. Germline lookup yields CDR1 LNHNV and CDR2 YYDKDF (reference sequence). The trim removed 0 bases at V and 5 bases at J, leaving 6 bases unmatched. Using reference TRBV15 and TRBJ2-2 for the parts outside the CDR3, the full variable domain is DAMVIQNPRYQVTQFGKPVTLSCSQTLNHNVMYWYQQKSSQAPKLLFHYYDKDFNNEADTPDNFQSRRPNTSFCFLDIRSPGLGDTAMYLCATSRDPGQGTTGELFFGEGSRLTVL.

V usage is TRBV7-6 and J usage is TRBJ2-1; D is uncertain. Trimming pared 2 bases from V and 11 bases from J, leaving 22 bases between. This CDR3 has 16 residues. Looked up from germline, CDR1 is SGHVS and CDR2 is FNYEAQ. The CDR3 DNA follows: TGTGCCAGCAGCTTACAGCCGTCAGTGGATACTGAAAAGCAGTTCTTC. Its protein is CASSLQPSVDTEKQFF.

This clone appeared a few times. The CDR3 loop is CASSLWTVVGYTF. As DNA, the CDR3 is TGTGCCAGCAGTTTATGGACGGTGGTAGGCTACACCTTC. This sequence joins TRBV27 and TRBJ1-2; D gene uncertain. CDR3 length: 13 residues. Germline CDR1 MNHEY, CDR2 SMNVEV (reference sequence). V lost 1 base and J lost 8, with 11 bases in between.

This clone was seen a few times. This chain joins TRBV6-2 or TRBV6-3 and TRBJ2-7; 7 positions agree with TRBD1. CDR1 is MNHEY, CDR2 SVGEGT, per germline. This CDR3 spans 14 amino acids. Germline trimming cut 6 bases from V and 3 bases from J; bases unmatched to any gene: 8. The CDR3 is CASSRTGADYEQYF. The DNA of the CDR3 is TGTGCCAGCAGCCGCACAGGGGCGGACTACGAGCAGTACTTC.

This clone came up many times. J is TRBJ1-1 and V is TRBV7-8; D might be TRBD1 (6 bases). Trimming pared 1 base from V and 3 bases from J, leaving 12 bases between. CDR1 and CDR2 (germline): SGHVS, FQNEAQ. This CDR3 is built from 15 residues. CDR3 nucleotide sequence: TGTGCCAGCAGCTTAGTAGGGGGTCGGGACACTGAAGCTTTCTTT. It translates to CASSLVGGRDTEAFF.

Only a few counts were recorded for this clone. This chain connects TRBV6-1 to TRBJ2-5; possible D gene TRBD1, 6 bases. V dropped 4 bases and J dropped 2 bases, with 14 bases sitting between them. This CDR3 region has 15 residues. Per the germline V gene, CDR1 is MNHNS and CDR2 is SASEGT. CDR3 amino acids: CASSAGQLKQETQYF. CDR3 DNA sequence: TGTGCCAGCAGTGCCGGACAGCTAAAACAAGAGACCCAGTACTTC.

This chain connects TRBV6-1 to TRBJ1-5; tentative D call: TRBD1 (6 bases). The CDR3 sequence is 14 residues long. From germline, CDR1 is MNHNS and CDR2 SASEGT. V was cut by 6 bases and J by 9 bases, with 18 bases left in between. The CDR3 DNA reads as TGTGCCAGCAGACAGGGTGGGGCAGGTAGGCCCCAGCATTTT. Residues: CASRQGGAGRPQHF.

This clone has a handful of counts. The rearrangement uses TRBV12-3 or TRBV12-4 and TRBJ1-5; D is ambiguous. Trimming shortened V by 5 bases and J by 4 bases, and 9 bases separated the two germline ends. The CDR3 totals 13 residues. The CDR3 spells CASSNGRNQPQHF. As DNA, the CDR3 is TGTGCCAGCAGTAACGGACGGAATCAGCCCCAGCATTTT.

This clone has just a few counts. The V gene is TRBV6-5, the J gene TRBJ2-7, with D perhaps TRBD1 or TRBD2 (6 bases each). Germline CDR1 is MNHEY and CDR2 is SVGAGI. The CDR3 spans 13 residues. With 2 bases removed from V and 7 bases from J, the gap between germline ends came to 12 bases. The CDR3 DNA reads TGTGCCAGCAGTTACCCGGGGGCCGGAGAGCAGTACTTC. Amino acids: CASSYPGAGEQYF.

This clone is labeled medium-sized (0.01 to 0.1%). The V call is TRBV12-3 or TRBV12-4, the J call TRBJ2-7; 8 bases fit TRBD1. The CDR3 is 14 amino acids. The V gene end was trimmed by 5 bases and the J gene end by 3 bases; junction bases not matched to a gene: 6. In DNA, the CDR3 is TGTGCCAGCAGTCAGACAGGGGCGCTCTACGAGCAGTACTTC. Its translation: CASSQTGALYEQYF.